Listed below are T cell receptor beta chains from one sample, sequenced in a study of shared clonotypes between healthy human individuals. TCRdb keeps only in-frame clones here, not all; method: immunoSEQ multiplex PCR. The repertoire holds just over 2,000,000 clones, with around 95% as singletons. Sequencing input: naive CD4+ T cells sorted from blood. These receptors originate from a man aged 18 to 35 in good health. The conserved cysteine and the conserved F or W are not part of the CDR3 here.

V gene | CDR3 protein
TRBV28 | ASSPPAQVPEAF
TRBV28 | ASSLKDSYSGNTIY
TRBV5-1 | ASRGAGAYNEQF
TRBV18 | ASSPRERGGETQY
TRBV6-1 | ASSEAKFFGVTDYGYT
TRBV2 | ASTGQGPYEQY
TRBV25-1 | ASSEYPAQQAF
TRBV5-1 | ASSPSSLGGPQH
TRBV10-3 | AISESQGANTGELF
TRBV7-6 | ASSLDRETGELF
TRBV6-5 | ASSRSGGYNEQF
TRBV2 | ASSVQGAHGGGYT
TRBV6-1 | ASQARGEGDYGYT
TRBV25-1 | ASSEGPGVVGYT
TRBV18 | ASSPPTVEGETQY
TRBV4-1 | ASSQDRGYT
TRBV7-9 | ASSLQGLNTEAF
TRBV4-1 | ASSQRTGGVDEQY
TRBV6-5 | ASSYRETRYEQY
TRBV11-2 | ASSLGGLSYEQY
TRBV28 | ASNTGRETQY
TRBV30 | AWRLEANYGYT
TRBV7-3 | ASAGKGAMAQPQH
TRBV5-4 | ATSLALYNEQF
TRBV5-5 | ALRDRVSGANVLT
TRBV19 | ASRETAHIGRELF
TRBV30 | AWRTGGYGYT
TRBV28 | ASSPSGGPTYEQY
TRBV7-2 | ASSSPRPGTQY
TRBV9 | ASSVDAGGHEQY
TRBV18 | ASSPGVGARNEQY
TRBV6-5 | ASSYEGGYT